This T cell receptor (beta chain) stems from a study of blood T cell repertoires in COVID-19. Study overall: Samples came from the United States, Italy and Spain, spanning acute and convalescent COVID-19.

Original processing methods: How many nucleated cells were present was estimated from reference gene primer amplification. Here immunoSEQ multiplex PCR was the method, and the copy in TCRdb shows in-frame clones only, minus some. Clone size and V and J calls were adopted from that table, with D and trimming inferred from the DNA. The sample holds some 120,000 clones, about 94% seen once. Seattle patient enrollment occurred during active infection, with longitudinal follow-up thereafter. Trimming removed 1 base from V and 3 bases from J, with 8 bases in between. CDR1 is MNHEY, CDR2 SMNVEV, per germline (reference sequence). CDR3 size: 14 residues.

The sequencing input was peripheral blood. The J gene is TRBJ2-3, the V gene TRBV27; TRBD2 is a possible D gene (5 bases). The clonotype comes from a man in his fifties or sixties with COVID-19, enrolled during active disease. CDR3 amino acids: CASSLWTATDTQYF. CDR3 DNA: TGTGCCAGCAGTTTATGGACTGCTACAGATACGCAGTATTTT.